The clone carrying this T cell receptor (beta chain) was detected a few times. Its specificity is not known. This specimen comes from a study of T-cell reconstitution after alpha-beta-depleted transplantation in children. The study's findings and limits: Diversity of TCRbeta at day 60 was high in some patients, arising from surviving recipient T cells and thymic progenitors. After transplant, at about two months, alpha-beta T cells were reportedly derived from several hundred expanded graft clones. T-cell counts and diversity at one year post-transplant came mainly from newly produced T cells.

The authors prepared the TCRbeta library with unique molecular identifiers. In TCRdb, the PCR reads were re-called with MiXCR into one record per CDR3 protein. The sample yields about a million distinct CDR3 sequences, about 29% seen once. V lost 6 bases, J lost 2 bases, and 10 bases lay in between. This CDR3 spans 12 amino acids. The V gene's germline CDR1 is DFQATT and CDR2 SNEGSKA (reference sequence). This chain connects TRBV20-1 to TRBJ1-2; D gene uncertain. This sequence was found in a boy less than two years old who had a stem cell transplant for SCID, so the T cells may come from the graft donor. Sample: PBMCs, mostly from graft donor cells, taken 360 days after TCRalphabeta/CD19-depleted stem cell transplant. The CDR3 DNA reads as TGCAGTGCCCCCGACGGGAACTATGGCTACACCTTC. Its protein product is CSAPDGNYGYTF.